This paragraph covers one T cell receptor (beta chain) sequence. The antigen is not known. The assay was immunoSEQ multiplex PCR, and TCRdb's table has in-frame clones only and misses some. The sample gives approximately 110,000 clones, 70% to 90% of which show up once; about 9.7% is in the top ten. This record comes from a study of T cell responses to AZD1222 COVID-19 vaccine. Study overall: Second doses that came at about 4 or about 12 weeks were put together. Broader study findings: Among spike-specific TCRs, nearly half reportedly target unmutated variant regions. Repertoires were collected only later (after the peak T cell response had occurred). Donors skewed white British and female; clonal diversity was possibly underestimated.

The CDR3 runs 14 residues. The sequence was collected from an adult in good health. This chain uses TRBV21-1 with TRBJ2-1; the DNA was not used to check the table's D call, TRBD1. TRBV21-1 is described as a pseudogene. The starting material was peripheral blood, obtained on day 0 of AZD1222 vaccination. DNA for the CDR3: TGTGCCAGCAGCAAAGAGGGGGAACACAATGAGCAGTTCTTC. This codes for CASSKEGEHNEQFF.